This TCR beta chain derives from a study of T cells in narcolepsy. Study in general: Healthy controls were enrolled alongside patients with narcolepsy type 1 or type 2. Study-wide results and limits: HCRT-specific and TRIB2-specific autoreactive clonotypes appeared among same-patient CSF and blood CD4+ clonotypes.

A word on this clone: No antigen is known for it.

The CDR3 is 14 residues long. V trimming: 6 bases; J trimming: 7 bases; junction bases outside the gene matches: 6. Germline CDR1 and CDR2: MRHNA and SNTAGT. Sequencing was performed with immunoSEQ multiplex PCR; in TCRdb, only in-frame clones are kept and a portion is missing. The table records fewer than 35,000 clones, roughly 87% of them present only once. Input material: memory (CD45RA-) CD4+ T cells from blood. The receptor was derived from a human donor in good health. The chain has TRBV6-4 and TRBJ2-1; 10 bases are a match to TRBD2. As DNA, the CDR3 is TGTGCCAGCAGACCGGGACTAGCGAATAATGAGCAGTTCTTC. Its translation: CASRPGLANNEQFF.